This T cell receptor beta chain was captured in a study of CD8+ T cells in alopecia areata (dated by TCRdb to the late 2010s). With respect to the entire study: Treated patients were enrolled in an open-label pilot trial of oral tofacitinib at 5 to 10 mg twice daily for moderate-to-severe alopecia areata. Biopsies were taken from tofacitinib-treated patients at baseline and at 4 and 24 weeks of treatment, and a later scalp biopsy was taken in several of the tofacitinib-treated patients. TCRbeta CDR3 regions were amplified by immunoSEQ multiplex PCR with 35 Vbeta forward and 13 Jbeta reverse primers. Clonality in the scalp was compared among normal scalp (n=4), patchy alopecia areata scalp (n=8), and alopecia totalis/universalis scalp (n=8). RNA came from the PAXgene miRNA kit for fixed scalp, the miRNeasy kit for PBMCs, and the RNeasy kit for mouse skin. Patients received tofacitinib for 6 to 18 months and were then followed off drug for 6 months to check for delayed response and recurrence. The study used high-throughput TCRbeta sequencing to examine T cell clonal expansion in alopecia areata, in both the C3H/HeJ mouse model and human patients. In humans, TCRbeta sequencing was performed on scalp tissue and on sorted CD4+ and CD8+ peripheral blood T cells from healthy controls and from patients with patchy or totalis/universalis alopecia areata. On the study overall, not on this receptor specifically: Shared TCR sequences between patients were less evident than in mice, which may be partly attributable to HLA diversity in the patient population. Higher clonality and more expanded CD8+ clones were observed in lesional scalp than in normal scalp, particularly in alopecia totalis/universalis, a finding suggestive of antigenic drive. Unlike mouse skin, where gammadelta T cells dominate, normal human skin contains resident alphabeta T cells that get sequenced too, which complicates analysis of the scalp TCR repertoire.

V is pared back by 4 bases and J by 3 bases, with 12 bases lying between the germline termini. The CDR3 runs 15 residues from the cysteine to the phenylalanine. CDR3 DNA only is kept here, 45 bases in frame from base 1. The germline V gene yields MGHRA for CDR1 and YSYEKL for CDR2. The meaning of the sample's time point label: baseline before oral tofacitinib. Peripheral blood and lesional scalp punch biopsies were obtained from patients with alopecia areata. PBMCs were isolated by density centrifugation and stained for CD3, CD4 and CD8, and CD4+ and CD8+ T cells were sorted on a FACSAria. This clone was observed a few times. Its antigen has not been determined. No base qualities exist here, and no much larger clone lies one base off it. The method behind the library was the immunoSEQ multiplex PCR assay. For TCR sequencing, RNA was extracted from every sample and reverse transcribed into cDNA to serve as template. SuperScript III was used for first-strand cDNA synthesis, primed with a 2:1 mix of oligo-dT and random hexamers. Amplification bias was assessed with a synthetic immune receptor repertoire, and residual bias was removed computationally. In the source study's methods: Raw reads were preprocessed for error removal, and CDR3 was defined according to IMGT conventions as running from the conserved cysteine to phenylalanine. Clonality was computed as 1 minus the Shannon entropy, with the entropy normalized by log2 of the number of productive unique TCRs. CD4 or CD8 identity of scalp clones was inferred by cross-referencing scalp TCRbeta sequences with sorted blood CD4 and CD8 repertoires. The table comes from immuneACCESS by way of TCRdb, which keeps in-frame sequences with V and J called. Part of the clones is missing from these tables; in studies checked, under half for an unresolved V gene and the rest for unknown reasons. V, J and clone size were drawn from that table, and D and trimming were deduced from the DNA. The sample yields 150,000 to 200,000 clones; less than 80% were counted once. The ten top clones hold over 9.5% of the sample.

Specimen: CD8+ T cells sorted from blood, collected at week 0. The V and J segments used are TRBV4-1 and TRBJ2-2; tentative D gene TRBD1, with 5 bases matching. The origin of this receptor is a human donor with alopecia areata. CDR3 sequence: CASSPLDRYTGELFF. The sequence in DNA is TGCGCCAGCAGCCCCCTAGACAGATACACCGGGGAGCTGTTTTTT.